One sample yielded the 20 T cell receptor beta chains listed below, sequenced in a study of T cell responses to AZD1222 COVID-19 vaccine. TCRdb's copy holds only in-frame clones and misses some; the assay was immunoSEQ multiplex PCR. The sample yields roughly 55,000 clones, roughly nine tenths seen once. The source material was peripheral blood, sampled on day 0 of AZD1222 vaccination. These TCRs come from an adult in good health.

The chain carries TRBV6-1 and TRBJ1-6; 7 bases agree with TRBD1. V gave up 3 bases and J gave up 7 bases; unmatched junction bases: 6. This CDR3 region has 15 residues. The germline CDR1 and CDR2 sequences are MNHNS and SASEGT. This CDR3 is CASSDGRGWNSPLHF. The CDR3 bases are TGTGCCAGCAGTGACGGCAGGGGGTGGAATTCACCCCTCCACTTT.

V is TRBV21-1 and J is TRBJ1-3. TRBV21-1 is a documented pseudogene. CDR3 size: 11 residues. DNA of the CDR3: TGTGCCAGCAGTCTCGGTCTCACCATATATTTT. Protein: CASSLGLTIYF.

This chain joins TRBV30 and TRBJ2-1; 13 bases align to TRBD2. The V and J ends lost 0 bases and 10 bases, in that order; junction bases with no gene match: 6. The CDR3 is 15 amino acids. Germline V lookup: CDR1 GTSNPN, CDR2 SVGIG (reference sequence). The CDR3 DNA is TGTGCCTGGAGTGTACGGACTAGCGGGAGTCTCGAGCAGTTCTTC. This translates into CAWSVRTSGSLEQFF.

The genes are TRBV21-1 and TRBJ1-1. TRBV21-1 is a listed pseudogene. The CDR3 totals 14 residues. The CDR3 sequence: CASSSSRGVTEAFF. Here the CDR3 DNA reads TGTGCCAGCAGCAGCAGTCGGGGCGTCACTGAAGCTTTCTTT.

This clone was recorded only once. The chain employs TRBV12-3 or TRBV12-4 and TRBJ2-7; the match to TRBD1 covers 9 bases. Trimming took 1 base from V and 5 from J; bases not matched to a gene: 0. CDR3 length: 13 amino acids. CDR3 sequence reads: CASSLGDRDEQYF. The DNA of the CDR3 is TGTGCCAGCAGTTTAGGGGACAGGGACGAGCAGTACTTC.

Points on this clone: The sample contains more than one DNA sequence encoding this CDR3. CDR3: CASSRQENQPQHF. DNA of the CDR3: TGTGCCAGCAGCCGACAGGAGAATCAGCCCCAGCATTTT. The rearrangement links TRBV7-9 to TRBJ1-5; possible D gene TRBD1, 6 bases. Germline CDR1 and CDR2: SEHNR and FQNEAQ (reference sequence). V dropped 5 bases and J dropped 4 bases, with 9 bases sitting between them. The CDR3 length is 13 residues.

This clone has just one count. V and J are TRBV9 and TRBJ2-3; 10 bases match TRBD2. Trimming cost V 0 bases and J 2 bases; bases outside gene matches: 6. The CDR3 covers 17 residues. Germline CDR1 is SGDLS and CDR2 is YYNGEE. CDR3 sequence: CASSVEASGGPTDTQYF. CDR3 nucleotide sequence: TGTGCCAGCAGCGTAGAGGCTAGCGGGGGACCCACAGATACGCAGTATTTT. The entire variable domain, with the rest obtained from reference TRBV9 and TRBJ2-3, is as follows: DSGVTQTPKHLITATGQRVTLRCSPRSGDLSVYWYQQSLDQGLQFLIQYYNGEERAKGNILERFSAQQFPDLHSELNLSSLELGDSALYFCASSVEASGGPTDTQYFGPGTRLTVL.

This chain's CDR3 is CASSYRGQGFYNEQFF. In nucleotides, the CDR3 is TGTGCCAGCAGTTACCGTGGACAGGGGTTCTACAATGAGCAGTTCTTC. The chain carries TRBV6-6 and TRBJ2-1, with 9 bases that match TRBD1. The CDR3 totals 16 residues. The J segment lost 3 bases and the V segment lost 2 bases, leaving 5 bases of the junction unmatched. CDR1 is MNHNY, CDR2 SVGAGI, per germline (reference sequence).

The genes are TRBV6-1 and TRBJ2-1, with 8 nucleotides matching TRBD2. J gave up 8 bases and V 3 bases, and 12 bases lay outside the gene matches. Germline V gives CDR1 MNHNS, CDR2 SASEGT. The CDR3 spans 16 residues. In DNA, the CDR3 is TGTGCCAGCAGTGATTGGGACGGGAGGGCCACGGATGAGCAGTTCTTC. Its translation: CASSDWDGRATDEQFF.

The rearrangement joins TRBV7-9 to TRBJ2-7; TRBD2 agrees at 10 bases. The junction had 8 bases not matched to a gene; V was cut back by 3 bases and J by 0 bases. Per the germline V gene, CDR1 is SEHNR and CDR2 is FQNEAQ (reference sequence). The CDR3 loop spans 17 amino acids. CDR3 bases: TGTGCCAGCAGCTTTCAGTTACTAGCGGGAAGCTCCTACGAGCAGTACTTC. It yields the protein CASSFQLLAGSSYEQYF.

DNA for the CDR3: TGTGCCAGCAGCCAAGATCGAACGGCTAATGAAAAACTGTTTTTT. Its protein product is CASSQDRTANEKLFF. J is TRBJ1-4 and V is TRBV3-1 (or the pseudogene TRBV3-2); D gene unclear. The V end was cut by 0 bases, the J end by 3 bases, with 8 bases between. CDR1 is LGHDT and CDR2 is YNNKEL in the germline V gene (reference sequence). The CDR3 totals 15 residues.

V and J are TRBV25-1 and TRBJ1-1; D is unclear. Germline CDR1 reads MGHDK; CDR2 reads SYGVNS. This CDR3 is 13 amino acids long. Trimming pared 4 bases from V and 0 bases from J, leaving 6 bases between. CDR3 sequence (DNA): TGTGCCAGCAGTGTGACATTGAACACTGAAGCTTTCTTT. This sequence encodes CASSVTLNTEAFF.

The chain couples TRBV7-2 to TRBJ2-3; tentatively, D is TRBD1 (5 bases). Germline loops: CDR1 SGHTA, CDR2 FQGNSA. Trimming pared 1 base from V and 3 bases from J, leaving 11 bases between. The CDR3 runs to 15 residues. The CDR3 DNA reads TGTGCCAGCAGCTTAGAGGCCAGGGAAACAGATACGCAGTATTTT. Its protein product is CASSLEARETDTQYF. The full variable domain, with the rest looked up from reference TRBV7-2 and TRBJ2-3, is GAGVSQSPSNKVTEKGKDVELRCDPISGHTALYWYRQSLGQGLEFLIYFQGNSAPDKSGLPSDRFSAERTGGSVSTLTIQRTQQEDSAVYLCASSLEARETDTQYFGPGTRLTVL.

V gene TRBV11-2 combines with J gene TRBJ1-4; D is perhaps TRBD1 (5 bases). There are 17 residues in the CDR3. Germline loops: CDR1 SGHAT, CDR2 FQNNGV. The V end lost 5 bases, the J end lost 4 bases, and 20 bases lay between the germline ends. The CDR3 nucleotides are TGTGCCAGCAGCCCCAAGCCCCGGGGCAGACATAATGAAAAACTGTTTTTT. It translates to CASSPKPRGRHNEKLFF. The full variable domain, with the rest looked up from reference TRBV11-2 and TRBJ1-4, is EAGVAQSPRYKIIEKRQSVAFWCNPISGHATLYWYQQILGQGPKLLIQFQNNGVVDDSQLPKDRFSAERLKGVDSTLKIQPAKLEDSAVYLCASSPKPRGRHNEKLFFGSGTQLSVL.

The chain recombines TRBV28 with TRBJ2-7, with 10 nucleotides matching TRBD1. The CDR3 has 16 amino acids. Germline assignment: CDR1 MDHEN and CDR2 SYDVKM. J lost 2 bases, V lost 3 bases, and 7 bases had no gene match. CDR3 DNA sequence: TGTGCCAGCAGTTTGTCGACAGGGGGCAGTCCCTACGAGCAGTACTTC. This codes for CASSLSTGGSPYEQYF.

The count of this clone is one. The chain is built from TRBV28 and TRBJ1-2, with 10 nucleotides matching TRBD1. CDR3 length equals 17 residues. The germline V gene encodes CDR1 MDHEN and CDR2 SYDVKM. V dropped 6 bases and J dropped 4; count of bases not matched to a gene: 14. The CDR3 sequence: CASRQGQGTSLVYGYTF. The CDR3 DNA is TGTGCCAGCAGACAGGGACAGGGGACCTCTCTGGTCTATGGCTACACCTTC.

This chain links TRBV4-2 with TRBJ1-4, with D maybe TRBD1 (6 bases). CDR1 is LGHNA and CDR2 is YNFKEQ in the germline V gene. The CDR3 consists of 18 residues. V was pared by 0 bases and J by 1 base, with 15 bases between. CDR3 nucleotide sequence: TGTGCCAGCAGCCAAGACGCGGGGGGCCAAGGAACTAATGAAAAACTGTTTTTT. It codes for CASSQDAGGQGTNEKLFF.

The chain employs TRBV2 and TRBJ1-1, with a possible D match to TRBD1 (6 bases). The germline gives CDR1 SNHLY, CDR2 FYNNEI. Trimming stripped 3 bases from V and 4 bases from J, with 12 bases between. This CDR3 has 14 residues. DNA of the CDR3: TGTGCCAGCAGTGATCGAGCAGGGGTCACTGAAGCTTTCTTT. Amino acids: CASSDRAGVTEAFF.

The chain carries TRBV5-4 and TRBJ2-5; D gene ambiguous. In germline, CDR1 is SGHNT, CDR2 YYREEE (reference sequence). The CDR3 loop spans 13 amino acids. The V end was cut by 2 bases, the J end by 5 bases, with 10 bases between. The DNA of the CDR3 is TGTGCCAGCAGCTTAAAGGGCTCGGAGACCCAGTACTTC. This sequence encodes CASSLKGSETQYF.

The V gene is TRBV5-4, the J gene TRBJ2-7, with 11 positions matching TRBD2. The CDR3 contains 15 residues. Germline-derived CDR1 and CDR2 are SGHNT and YYREEE (reference sequence). V dropped 2 bases and J dropped 5; count of bases not matched to a gene: 6. CDR3 DNA sequence: TGTGCCAGCAGCTTTCCTAGCGGGGGGTATAACGAGCAGTACTTC. Protein product: CASSFPSGGYNEQYF.